This TCR beta chain comes out of a study of cytotoxic CD8 clonotypes in ibrutinib-treated CLL. Study in general: Averaging across samples gave approximately 260,000 productive templates and approximately 87,000 productive rearrangements.

Germline CDR1 reads MNHEY; CDR2 reads SMNVEV (reference sequence). This CDR3 contains 16 residues. After removal of 6 bases from V and 7 bases from J, the junction contained 11 bases not matched to a gene. The study, taken as a whole, reports: There were few public clonotypes, and on treatment they contracted or stayed stable.

On this clone itself: Its antigen is undetermined.

Depths of 1 in 200,000 to 1 in 1 million T cells were the sequencing target. Data came from immunoSEQ multiplex PCR; TCRdb stores just in-frame clones and leaves some out. The sample carries approximately 130,000 clones, around four fifths recorded once. The chain links TRBV27 to TRBJ2-2; TRBD1 matches 10 bases. This sequence originates from a human donor with chronic lymphocytic leukemia. This specimen was PBMCs, taken after 24 months of ibrutinib treatment. Here the CDR3 DNA reads TGTGCCAGCAGGCCAGACAGGGGGCTGCCACGCGGGGAGCTGTTTTTT. Translation gives CASRPDRGLPRGELFF.